A single sample gave rise to the 10 T cell receptor beta chains below, sequenced in a study of cytomegalovirus exposure and HLA in healthy donors. 13 Jbeta primers and 60 Vbeta primers were used for the PCR. The method was immunoSEQ multiplex PCR; TCRdb's version includes in-frame clones alone and lacks a portion of them. Of 150,000 to 200,000 clones in the sample, 84% were seen once. Input material: PBMCs. The receptors derive from a man between 25 and 39 years old in good health and CMV-seronegative.

V is TRBV5-1 and J is TRBJ2-1; 9 positions agree with TRBD2. CDR3 length: 16 residues. V trimming: 9 bases; J trimming: 0 bases; junction bases outside the gene matches: 10. Germline-derived CDR1 and CDR2 are SGHRS and YFSETQ. Here the CDR3 reads CATEKGGGDSYNEQFF. In DNA, the CDR3 is TGCGCCACCGAGAAAGGCGGGGGGGACTCCTACAATGAGCAGTTCTTC.

This chain links TRBV30 with TRBJ2-3, with 14 bases that match TRBD2. Germline trimming cut 7 bases from V and 3 bases from J; bases unmatched to any gene: 6. CDR1 is GTSNPN, CDR2 SVGIG, per germline (reference sequence). The CDR3 spans 15 residues. CDR3 protein: CAYIGLAGGTDTQYF. The CDR3 DNA is TGTGCCTACATCGGACTAGCGGGAGGAACAGATACGCAGTATTTT.

This clone came up a few times. The chain couples TRBV6-5 to TRBJ1-2; 9 nucleotides agree with TRBD1. Germline loops: CDR1 MNHEY, CDR2 SVGAGI. Trimming at V came to 2 bases and at J to 2 bases, leaving 0 bases not matched to a gene. The CDR3 covers 14 residues. This CDR3 reads CASSYGTGNYGYTF. For the CDR3, the DNA is TGTGCCAGCAGTTACGGGACAGGGAACTATGGCTACACCTTC.

This clone was picked up a small number of times. The rearrangement links TRBV11-2 to TRBJ2-1, with D possibly matching TRBD1 (5 bases). This CDR3 comprises 15 residues. Per germline, CDR1 SGHAT and CDR2 FQNNGV. The V gene lost 5 bases and the J gene lost 2 bases, with 13 bases spanning the gap. The CDR3 here is CASSAGQGPYNEQFF. The DNA for the CDR3 is TGTGCCAGCAGCGCCGGACAAGGCCCCTACAATGAGCAGTTCTTC.

The CDR3 region is CASSHKAGYNEQFF. Written as DNA, the CDR3 is TGTGCCAGCTCCCATAAAGCGGGTTACAATGAGCAGTTCTTC. The chain recombines TRBV27 with TRBJ2-1, with a tentative D call TRBD2 (6 bases). The CDR3 totals 14 residues. Germline-derived CDR1 and CDR2 are MNHEY and SMNVEV (reference sequence). Trimming shortened V by 8 bases and J by 4 bases, and 15 bases separated the two germline ends.

J is TRBJ2-1 and V is TRBV5-1; TRBD2 agrees at 8 bases. Trimming took 2 bases from V and 2 from J; bases not matched to a gene: 3. Germline loops: CDR1 SGHRS, CDR2 YFSETQ. The CDR3 is made up of 15 amino acids. CDR3 in amino acids: CASSFGGGPYNEQFF. The CDR3 DNA reads as TGCGCCAGCAGCTTCGGGGGGGGGCCCTACAATGAGCAGTTCTTC.

The CDR3 DNA follows: TGTGCCAGCAGCCAAGAATGGCAGGGGGATGAAAAACTGTTTTTT. As protein: CASSQEWQGDEKLFF. This sequence joins TRBV7-9 and TRBJ1-4; 7 nucleotides line up with TRBD1. The CDR3 is 15 amino acids. The germline V gene encodes CDR1 SEHNR and CDR2 FQNEAQ (reference sequence). V lost 5 bases, J lost 6 bases, and 9 bases stayed unmatched. Complete variable domain (other parts from reference TRBV7-9 and TRBJ1-4): DTGVSQNPRHKITKRGQNVTFRCDPISEHNRLYWYRQTLGQGPEFLTYFQNEAQLEKSRLLSDRFSAERPKGSFSTLEIQRTEQGDSAMYLCASSQEWQGDEKLFFGSGTQLSVL.

Here the CDR3 reads CASSYGPSGSYEQYF. The DNA for the CDR3 is TGTGCCAGCAGTTACGGGCCTAGCGGGAGCTACGAGCAGTACTTC. The chain has TRBV6-5 and TRBJ2-7; 10 bases line up with TRBD2. Germline V gives CDR1 MNHEY, CDR2 SVGAGI. The CDR3 contains 15 residues. Trimming cost V 2 bases and J 3 bases; bases outside gene matches: 4.

V and J are TRBV5-1 and TRBJ2-1; 14 bases fit TRBD2. The CDR3 spans 17 residues. V lost 5 bases to trimming and J lost 9 bases; unmatched junction nucleotides: 13. Germline CDR1 and CDR2: SGHRS and YFSETQ. The CDR3 protein is CASSRQGSGLAGAEQFF. For the CDR3, the DNA is TGCGCCAGCAGTCGACAGGGTTCGGGACTAGCGGGGGCTGAGCAGTTCTTC.

CDR3 residues: CASTGAGGSQPQHF. The CDR3 DNA follows: TGTGCCAGCACCGGAGCAGGAGGGAGTCAGCCCCAGCATTTT. This sequence joins TRBV5-6 and TRBJ1-5, with unresolved D. The length of the CDR3 is 14 residues. V was trimmed by 6 bases and J by 6 bases, leaving 16 bases between them. Germline loops: CDR1 SGHDT, CDR2 YYEEEE.